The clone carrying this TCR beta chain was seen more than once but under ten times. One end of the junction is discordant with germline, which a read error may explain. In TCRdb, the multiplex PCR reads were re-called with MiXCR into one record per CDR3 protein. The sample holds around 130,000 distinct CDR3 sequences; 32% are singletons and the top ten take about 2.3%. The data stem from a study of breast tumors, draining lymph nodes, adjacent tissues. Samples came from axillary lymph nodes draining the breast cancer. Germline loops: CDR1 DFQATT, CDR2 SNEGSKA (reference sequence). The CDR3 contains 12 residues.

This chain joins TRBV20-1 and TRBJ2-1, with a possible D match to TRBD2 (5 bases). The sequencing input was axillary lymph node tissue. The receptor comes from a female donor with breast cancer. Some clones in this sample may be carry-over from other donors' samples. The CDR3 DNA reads TGCGGTGCTGCAGACGTCGGGGTTGAGCAGTTCTTC. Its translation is CGAADVGVEQFF.